This TCR beta chain is from a study of shared clonotypes between healthy human individuals. Repertoires were generated with immunoSEQ multiplex PCR, while TCRdb's copy carries only in-frame clones and drops some. The profile shows some 490,000 clones, roughly 80% of them singletons. The V gene's germline CDR1 is SGHTA and CDR2 FQGNSA. The CDR3 is made up of 19 amino acids. V shed 2 bases and J 3 bases; nucleotides not matched to a gene: 16. The chain links TRBV7-2 to TRBJ1-3; TRBD1 matches at 7 bases. Sequencing input: PBMCs. The TCR originated in a woman between 35 and 50 years old in good health. Some clones in this sample may be carry-over from other donors' samples. DNA of the CDR3: TGTGCCAGCAGCTTACGACCTTCCAGTATCAGGGGGGGTGGAAACACCATATATTTT. Translated, it gives CASSLRPSSIRGGGNTIYF. Together with reference TRBV7-2 and TRBJ1-3, the CDR3 gives the full variable domain: GAGVSQSPSNKVTEKGKDVELRCDPISGHTALYWYRQSLGQGLEFLIYFQGNSAPDKSGLPSDRFSAERTGGSVSTLTIQRTQQEDSAVYLCASSLRPSSIRGGGNTIYFGEGSWLTVV.